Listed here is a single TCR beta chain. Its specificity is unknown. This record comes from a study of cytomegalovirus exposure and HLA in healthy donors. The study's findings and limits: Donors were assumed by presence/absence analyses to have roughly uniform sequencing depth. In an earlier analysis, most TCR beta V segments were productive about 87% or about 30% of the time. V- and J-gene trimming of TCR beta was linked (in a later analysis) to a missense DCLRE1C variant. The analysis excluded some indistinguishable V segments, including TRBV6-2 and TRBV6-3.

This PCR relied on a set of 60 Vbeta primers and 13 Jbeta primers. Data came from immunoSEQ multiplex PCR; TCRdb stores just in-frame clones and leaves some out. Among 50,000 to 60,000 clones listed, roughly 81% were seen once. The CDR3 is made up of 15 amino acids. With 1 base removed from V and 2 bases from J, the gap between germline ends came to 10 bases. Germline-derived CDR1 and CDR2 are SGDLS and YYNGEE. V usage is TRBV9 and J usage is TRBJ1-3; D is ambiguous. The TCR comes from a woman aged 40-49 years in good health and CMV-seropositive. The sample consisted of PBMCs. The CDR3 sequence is CASSVFGGPGNTIYF. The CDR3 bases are TGTGCCAGCAGCGTATTTGGCGGGCCTGGAAACACCATATATTTT.